This is a list of T cell receptor beta chains from one sample in a study of blood T cell repertoires in COVID-19. TCRdb keeps only in-frame clones here, not all; method: immunoSEQ multiplex PCR. The table lists 200,000 to 250,000 clones, 80% to 85% of them singletons. Sequencing was done on a sample of peripheral blood. The receptors were sampled from a woman under 40 who had recovered from COVID-19. CDR3s include the opening cysteine and the closing phenylalanine or tryptophan. A D gene is named only where the DNA matches it firmly. Clone size appears in some rows only: once, few, many, or a class for an expanded clone.

cdr3_aa: CASSLGLGWYF
cdr3_nt: TGTGCCAGCAGCTTAGGCCTAGGTTGGTATTTT
v_call: TRBV5-4
clone_size: NA
d_call: NA
j_call: TRBJ2-3

cdr3_aa: CAISESIAPEETQYF
cdr3_nt: TGTGCCATCAGTGAGTCAATAGCGCCCGAAGAGACCCAGTACTTC
v_call: TRBV10-3
clone_size: once
d_call: NA
j_call: TRBJ2-5

cdr3_aa: CASSPGRTSNEQFF
cdr3_nt: TGTGCCAGCTCACCCGGACGGACTAGCAATGAGCAGTTCTTC
v_call: TRBV18
clone_size: once
d_call: TRBD2
j_call: TRBJ2-1

cdr3_aa: CASSIDGYSGNTIYF
cdr3_nt: TGTGCCAGTAGTATAGATGGGTACAGCGGAAACACCATATATTTT
v_call: TRBV19
clone_size: NA
d_call: NA
j_call: TRBJ1-3

cdr3_aa: CASSPGQGTSPLHF
cdr3_nt: TGTGCCAGCAGCCCTGGACAGGGTACCTCACCCCTCCACTTT
v_call: TRBV9
clone_size: few
d_call: TRBD1
j_call: TRBJ1-6

cdr3_aa: CASSPTGPGELFF
cdr3_nt: TGTGCCAGCTCACCCACAGGGCCCGGGGAGCTGTTTTTT
v_call: TRBV18
clone_size: NA
d_call: NA
j_call: TRBJ2-2

cdr3_aa: CASSSRTDNTEAFF
cdr3_nt: TGTGCCAGCAGCTCCCGGACAGATAACACTGAAGCTTTCTTT
v_call: TRBV7-2
clone_size: NA
d_call: NA
j_call: TRBJ1-1

cdr3_aa: CASRGLAGVGNEQFF
cdr3_nt: TGTGCCAGCAGAGGGCTAGCGGGAGTCGGGAATGAGCAGTTCTTC
v_call: TRBV6-5
clone_size: NA
d_call: TRBD2
j_call: TRBJ2-1

cdr3_aa: CASSQDILGTGGRGYTF
cdr3_nt: TGCGCCAGCAGCCAAGATATTCTGGGGACAGGGGGCCGTGGCTACACCTTC
v_call: TRBV4-1
clone_size: NA
d_call: TRBD1
j_call: TRBJ1-2

cdr3_aa: CASSYGQGTLYEQYF
cdr3_nt: TGTGCCAGCAGTTACGGACAGGGGACTCTATACGAGCAGTACTTC
v_call: TRBV6-5
clone_size: NA
d_call: TRBD1
j_call: TRBJ2-7

cdr3_aa: CASSLSWLLGDNEQFF
cdr3_nt: TGTGCCAGCAGTTTATCATGGCTACTAGGCGACAATGAGCAGTTCTTC
v_call: TRBV27
clone_size: NA
d_call: NA
j_call: TRBJ2-1

cdr3_aa: CASSYMRDSYEQYF
cdr3_nt: TGTGCCAGCAGTTATATGCGGGACTCCTACGAGCAGTACTTC
v_call: TRBV6-2/TRBV6-3
clone_size: NA
d_call: NA
j_call: TRBJ2-7

cdr3_aa: CASSLGQGGENNSPLHF
cdr3_nt: TGTGCCAGCAGCTTAGGGCAGGGAGGGGAGAACAATTCACCCCTCCACTTT
v_call: TRBV7-9
clone_size: NA
d_call: NA
j_call: TRBJ1-6

cdr3_aa: CASTTGAALTDTQYF
cdr3_nt: TGTGCCAGCACCACTGGGGCAGCTTTAACAGATACGCAGTATTTT
v_call: TRBV28
clone_size: NA
d_call: NA
j_call: TRBJ2-3

cdr3_aa: CASSPTGTPNSGNTIYF
cdr3_nt: TGTGCCAGTTCCCCAACCGGGACACCCAACTCTGGAAACACCATATATTTT
v_call: TRBV19
clone_size: NA
d_call: NA
j_call: TRBJ1-3

cdr3_aa: CASSQLAGGDEQFF
cdr3_nt: TGTGCCAGTAGTCAACTAGCGGGAGGGGATGAGCAGTTCTTC
v_call: TRBV19
clone_size: once
d_call: TRBD2
j_call: TRBJ2-1

cdr3_aa: CASSLGFGGSSYNEQFF
cdr3_nt: TGTGCCAGCAGCTTAGGGTTCGGTGGGAGCTCCTACAATGAGCAGTTCTTC
v_call: TRBV11-2
clone_size: NA
d_call: NA
j_call: TRBJ2-1

cdr3_aa: CASSRNMNTEAFF
cdr3_nt: TGTGCCAGCAGCCGAAACATGAACACTGAAGCTTTCTTT
v_call: TRBV5-6
clone_size: NA
d_call: NA
j_call: TRBJ1-1

cdr3_aa: CASSPPTGRGNTEAFF
cdr3_nt: TGTGCCAGCAGCCCCCCGACAGGGCGGGGGAACACTGAAGCTTTCTTT
v_call: TRBV5-6
clone_size: NA
d_call: TRBD1
j_call: TRBJ1-1

cdr3_aa: CSDRENYGYTF
cdr3_nt: TGCAGCGACCGAGAAAACTATGGCTACACCTTC
v_call: TRBV29-1
clone_size: NA
d_call: NA
j_call: TRBJ1-2

cdr3_aa: CASSRERGTNYGYTF
cdr3_nt: TGTGCCAGCAGCCGTGAGAGGGGGACTAACTATGGCTACACCTTC
v_call: TRBV6-4
clone_size: NA
d_call: NA
j_call: TRBJ1-2

cdr3_aa: CASSDSVSSYNEQFF
cdr3_nt: TGTGCCAGCAGCGATAGCGTTAGCTCCTACAATGAGCAGTTCTTC
v_call: TRBV27
clone_size: NA
d_call: NA
j_call: TRBJ2-1

cdr3_aa: CASSATGGRNTEAFF
cdr3_nt: TGTGCCAGCAGCGCGACAGGGGGCCGGAACACTGAAGCTTTCTTT
v_call: TRBV6-6
clone_size: NA
d_call: TRBD1
j_call: TRBJ1-1

cdr3_aa: CAWSLSSYEQYF
cdr3_nt: TGTGCCTGGAGTCTATCTAGTTACGAGCAGTACTTC
v_call: TRBV30
clone_size: NA
d_call: NA
j_call: TRBJ2-7

cdr3_aa: CAISVASAGGTEAFF
cdr3_nt: TGTGCCATCAGTGTGGCCAGCGCGGGGGGCACTGAAGCTTTCTTT
v_call: TRBV10-3
clone_size: NA
d_call: NA
j_call: TRBJ1-1

cdr3_aa: CASSLLAGRGTDTQYF
cdr3_nt: TGTGCCAGCAGCTTACTAGCAGGGAGGGGCACAGATACGCAGTATTTT
v_call: TRBV7-8
clone_size: NA
d_call: TRBD2
j_call: TRBJ2-3

cdr3_aa: CASSVRGDTEAFF
cdr3_nt: TGTGCCAGCAGCGTCAGGGGGGACACTGAAGCTTTCTTT
v_call: TRBV9
clone_size: NA
d_call: TRBD1
j_call: TRBJ1-1

cdr3_aa: CASSPDRSEYTEAFF
cdr3_nt: TGCGCCAGCAGCCCGGACAGGTCTGAGTACACTGAAGCTTTCTTT
v_call: TRBV5-1
clone_size: once
d_call: TRBD1
j_call: TRBJ1-1

cdr3_aa: CASSVPGNEKLFF
cdr3_nt: TGTGCCAGCAGCGTTCCCGGGAATGAAAAACTGTTTTTT
v_call: TRBV7-9
clone_size: NA
d_call: NA
j_call: TRBJ1-4

cdr3_aa: CASSLSGHTDTQYF
cdr3_nt: TGCGCCAGCAGCCTTAGCGGACACACAGATACGCAGTATTTT
v_call: TRBV5-1
clone_size: NA
d_call: NA
j_call: TRBJ2-3

cdr3_aa: CSVECDSSGNTIYF
cdr3_nt: TGCAGCGTTGAATGTGACAGCTCTGGAAACACCATATATTTT
v_call: TRBV29-1
clone_size: NA
d_call: NA
j_call: TRBJ1-3

cdr3_aa: CASTLSGRASNEQFF
cdr3_nt: TGTGCCAGTACCCTTAGCGGGAGAGCCTCCAATGAGCAGTTCTTC
v_call: TRBV19
clone_size: NA
d_call: TRBD2
j_call: TRBJ2-1

cdr3_aa: CASSPTAGTQYF
cdr3_nt: TGCGCCAGCAGTCCTACTGCGGGTACGCAGTATTTT
v_call: TRBV10-1
clone_size: NA
d_call: NA
j_call: TRBJ2-3

cdr3_aa: CASSPPGQGEAFF
cdr3_nt: TGTGCCAGCAGCCCCCCGGGACAGGGGGAAGCTTTCTTT
v_call: TRBV7-9
clone_size: NA
d_call: TRBD1
j_call: TRBJ1-1

cdr3_aa: CASSFTGGSNQPQHF
cdr3_nt: TGTGCCAGCAGCTTTACAGGGGGAAGTAATCAGCCCCAGCATTTT
v_call: TRBV11-2
clone_size: NA
d_call: TRBD1
j_call: TRBJ1-5

cdr3_aa: CASSLAGASYNEQFF
cdr3_nt: TGTGCCAGCAGCTTGGCGGGAGCGTCCTACAATGAGCAGTTCTTC
v_call: TRBV5-4
clone_size: NA
d_call: NA
j_call: TRBJ2-1

cdr3_aa: CASSLMGRDTNTEAFF
cdr3_nt: TGTGCCAGCAGCTTAATGGGAAGGGACACGAACACTGAAGCTTTCTTT
v_call: TRBV7-8
clone_size: once
d_call: NA
j_call: TRBJ1-1